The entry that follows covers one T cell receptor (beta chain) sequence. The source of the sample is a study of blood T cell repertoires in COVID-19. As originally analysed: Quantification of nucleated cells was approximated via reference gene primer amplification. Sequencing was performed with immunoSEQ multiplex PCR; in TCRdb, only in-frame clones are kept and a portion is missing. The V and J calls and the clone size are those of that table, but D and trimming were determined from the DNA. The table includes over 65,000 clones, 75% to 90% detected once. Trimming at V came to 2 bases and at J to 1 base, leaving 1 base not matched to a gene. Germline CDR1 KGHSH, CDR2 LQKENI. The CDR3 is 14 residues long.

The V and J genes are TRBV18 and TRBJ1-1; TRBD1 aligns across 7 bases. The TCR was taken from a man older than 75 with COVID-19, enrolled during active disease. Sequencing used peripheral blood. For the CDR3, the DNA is TGTGCCAGCTCACCAAGGACAGGGAACACTGAAGCTTTCTTT. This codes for CASSPRTGNTEAFF.